The entry that follows covers one T cell receptor beta chain sequence. The germline V gene encodes CDR1 SEHNR and CDR2 FQNEAQ (reference sequence). The CDR3 runs to 12 residues. The V gene lost 3 bases and the J gene lost 6 bases, with 5 bases spanning the gap. The sample originates from a study of Ad26.COV2.S vaccination and SARS-CoV-2 variants. Study summary: Donor participated within the Ad26.COV2.S arm of the COV1001 trial.

The data were produced by immunoSEQ multiplex PCR, yet TCRdb's version contains in-frame clones alone and is incomplete. Among about 370,000 clones listed, approximately 90% were seen once. Treatment: some 19 received Ad26.COV2.S at low or high dose, single or two shots; 5 received placebo; per-sample allocation not given. Specimens were obtained on day 63 following the first vaccine or placebo injection. Whoever gave the sample was an adult aged 18-55 years in Boston. The origin of this receptor is a person between 18 and 60 years old who received the Ad26.COV2.S COVID-19 vaccine or a placebo. V gene TRBV7-9 combines with J gene TRBJ2-2; D gene ambiguous. This sample comprised peripheral blood, obtained in a trial of Ad26.COV2.S vaccine versus placebo. The CDR3 DNA reads as TGTGCCAGCAGCTTCTGGCCCGGGGAGCTGTTTTTT. Residues: CASSFWPGELFF.